The entry below gives a single T cell receptor beta chain sequence along with its context. Its matching antigen is unknown. The data were obtained in a study of memory CD4+ T cells and cytomegalovirus serostatus. Overall study: Of the healthy Belgian adults, 9 or 10 were CMV seropositive and about 24 seronegative.

This CDR3 has 13 residues. Germline V gene lookup returns CDR1 KGHSH and CDR2 LQKENI. V lost 6 bases to trimming and J lost 5 bases, with 11 bases between them. Study-wide points: Repertoires predicted CMV serostatus with median bootstrapped AUC of about 0.94.

Single viable CD3+CD4+CD8-CD45RO+ cells were sorted as the memory CD4+ T cells. Measured with immunoSEQ multiplex PCR; TCRdb has only the in-frame clones, and not every one. Of tens of thousands of clones in the sample, roughly three quarters are singletons; the top ten hold 4% to 5.5%. V is TRBV18 and J is TRBJ1-5; a possible D gene is TRBD1 (5 bases). The TCR comes from an adult in good health and CMV-seropositive. The sequenced material came from memory CD4+ T cells from blood. CDR3: CASSGLGDQPQHF. The CDR3 bases are TGTGCCAGCTCCGGTCTAGGGGATCAGCCCCAGCATTTT.